This T cell receptor (beta chain) stems from a study of beta chain features in type 1 diabetes. Findings and caveats of the study: Moderate yet significant TCRB CDR3 shortening was seen in Type 1 diabetes patients in all four CD4+ subsets. cDNA-based reads could over-represent cells with high TCR expression. The analysis here could not establish whether HLA type shapes TCRB rearrangement. Patients showed naive, central memory and Treg TCRB repertoires that appeared more similar than those of healthy donors.

Per germline, CDR1 MDHEN and CDR2 SYDVKM. Trimming cost V 2 bases and J 10 bases; bases outside gene matches: 10. The CDR3 loop spans 15 amino acids. The table lists this clone with a few counts. Its specificity is not known. Reverse transcription of all isolated RNA meant that expressed TCRB transcripts were sequenced. Here immunoSEQ multiplex PCR was the method, and the copy in TCRdb shows in-frame clones only, minus some. The sample lists 900,000 or so clones; around a sixth were seen once. This receptor was identified in a woman aged 18-29 years in good health. The specimen sequenced was naive CD4+ T cells from blood. The chain couples TRBV28 to TRBJ2-1, with 8 bases aligning to TRBD2. CDR3 nucleotides: TGTGCCAGCAGTTTAGGTTCAGCGGGAGCGGTAGAGCAGTTCTTC. The encoded protein is CASSLGSAGAVEQFF.